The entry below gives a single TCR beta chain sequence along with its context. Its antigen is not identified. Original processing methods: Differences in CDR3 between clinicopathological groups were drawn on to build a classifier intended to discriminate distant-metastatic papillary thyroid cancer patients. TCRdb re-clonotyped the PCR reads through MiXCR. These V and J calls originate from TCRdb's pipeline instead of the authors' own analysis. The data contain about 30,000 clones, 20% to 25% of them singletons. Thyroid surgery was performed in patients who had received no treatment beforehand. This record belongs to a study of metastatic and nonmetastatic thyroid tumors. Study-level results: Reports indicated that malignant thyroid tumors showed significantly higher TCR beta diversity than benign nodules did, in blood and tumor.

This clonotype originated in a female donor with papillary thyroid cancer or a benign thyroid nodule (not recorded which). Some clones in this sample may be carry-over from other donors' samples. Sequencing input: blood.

The chain's CDR3 is CASSPVGTSGRSIGDQFF. CDR3 nucleotides: TGTGCCAGCAGCCCAGTAGGGACTAGCGGGAGGTCCATTGGTGATCAGTTCTTC. The genes are TRBV7-6 and TRBJ2-1, with 15 bases lining up with TRBD2. The ends lost 5 bases at V and 13 bases at J; junction bases unmatched: 18. Germline CDR1 reads SGHVS; CDR2 reads FNYEAQ. This CDR3 region has 18 residues.